Listed below are T cell receptor beta chains from one sample, sequenced in a study of identical twins. TCRdb analysed the 5' RACE reads with MiXCR anew, one entry per CDR3 protein. Of 350,000 or so distinct CDR3 sequences in the sample, approximately 13% were seen once. The data also belong to a second study, concerning yellow fever vaccine responses in identical twins.

The specimen sequenced was CD8+ T cells sorted from blood. Receptors originate from a woman aged 18-29 years in good health. The CDR3 runs from the conserved cysteine through the conserved F or W. Each record gives: CDR3 protein, CDR3 DNA, CDR3 length, J gene, D gene, V gene, clone size. D genes are given only for firm matches. Clone size appears in some rows only: once, few, many, or a class for an expanded clone.

CDR3: CSVFGLAGSQETQYF; DNA: TGCAGCGTATTTGGACTAGCGGGGTCCCAAGAGACCCAGTACTTC; length: 15; J: TRBJ2-5; D: TRBD2; V: TRBV29-1; size: few
CDR3: CADVRDRKNTEAFF; DNA: TGTGCCGACGTCCGGGACAGGAAGAACACTGAAGCTTTCTTT; length: 14; J: TRBJ1-1; D: TRBD1; V: TRBV10-3; size: many
CDR3: CASSEGGEAGELFF; DNA: TGTGCCAGCAGTGAAGGAGGGGAGGCCGGGGAGCTGTTTTTT; length: 14; J: TRBJ2-2; D: .; V: TRBV6-1; size: many
CDR3: CASSFQGYQETQYF; DNA: TGTGCCAGCAGTTTTCAGGGGTACCAAGAGACCCAGTACTTC; length: 14; J: TRBJ2-5; D: .; V: TRBV27; size: few
CDR3: CASSLWSDEQFF; DNA: TGTGCCAGCAGCTTGTGGAGCGATGAGCAGTTCTTC; length: 12; J: TRBJ2-1; D: .; V: TRBV7-9; size: many
CDR3: CASSWTGGETQYF; DNA: TGTGCCAGCAGTTGGACAGGGGGGGAGACCCAGTACTTC; length: 13; J: TRBJ2-5; D: TRBD1; V: TRBV12-3/TRBV12-4; size: many
CDR3: CSVVAESYEQYF; DNA: TGCAGCGTAGTAGCGGAGTCCTACGAGCAGTACTTC; length: 12; J: TRBJ2-7; D: .; V: TRBV29-1; size: few
CDR3: CATSTGLNQPQHF; DNA: TGTGCCACCAGCACAGGGTTGAATCAGCCCCAGCATTTT; length: 13; J: TRBJ1-5; D: .; V: TRBV15; size: few
CDR3: CASSSDRDNQPQHF; DNA: TGTGCCAGCAGTTCGGACAGAGACAATCAGCCCCAGCATTTT; length: 14; J: TRBJ1-5; D: .; V: TRBV12-3/TRBV12-4; size: .
CDR3: CASSPSVSGAYNEQFF; DNA: TGTGCCAGCAGTCCCAGTGTTTCCGGGGCCTACAATGAGCAGTTCTTC; length: 16; J: TRBJ2-1; D: .; V: TRBV6-4; size: .
CDR3: CASSLGGWETQYF; DNA: TGTGCCAGCAGCCTGGGGGGGTGGGAGACCCAGTACTTC; length: 13; J: TRBJ2-5; D: TRBD2; V: TRBV7-2; size: .
CDR3: CASTQGSNGDTEAFF; DNA: TGTGCCAGCACCCAGGGGTCGAATGGGGACACTGAAGCTTTCTTT; length: 15; J: TRBJ1-1; D: .; V: TRBV28; size: few
CDR3: CATSAPTSGGPYNEQFF; DNA: TGTGCCACCAGTGCTCCGACTAGCGGGGGGCCCTACAATGAGCAGTTCTTC; length: 17; J: TRBJ2-1; D: TRBD2; V: TRBV24-1; size: .
CDR3: CASSPTTGVSVEQFF; DNA: TGTGCCAGCAGTCCGACGACAGGGGTATCGGTAGAGCAGTTCTTC; length: 15; J: TRBJ2-1; D: TRBD1; V: TRBV6-1; size: few
CDR3: CASSFKGRSYTDTQYF; DNA: TGTGCCAGCAGCTTTAAGGGCAGGAGCTACACAGATACGCAGTATTTT; length: 16; J: TRBJ2-3; D: .; V: TRBV7-9; size: .
CDR3: CASSLGADRDPDTQYF; DNA: TGTGCCAGCAGTTTAGGCGCGGACAGGGACCCAGATACGCAGTATTTT; length: 16; J: TRBJ2-3; D: TRBD1; V: TRBV12-3/TRBV12-4; size: .
CDR3: CASSSVPTGYTEAFF; DNA: TGTGCCAGCAGCTCGGTCCCGACAGGGTACACTGAAGCTTTCTTT; length: 15; J: TRBJ1-1; D: TRBD1; V: TRBV11-1; size: .
CDR3: CSVERRDYEQFF; DNA: TGCAGCGTTGAACGGAGAGATTATGAGCAGTTCTTC; length: 12; J: TRBJ2-1; D: .; V: TRBV29-1; size: many
CDR3: CSARDLWASGREETQYF; DNA: TGCAGTGCTAGAGACTTATGGGCTAGCGGGAGGGAAGAGACCCAGTACTTC; length: 17; J: TRBJ2-5; D: TRBD2; V: TRBV20-1; size: few
CDR3: CASRPSGGNYNEQFF; DNA: TGCGCCAGCAGACCCAGCGGGGGGAATTACAATGAGCAGTTCTTC; length: 15; J: TRBJ2-1; D: TRBD2; V: TRBV5-1; size: .
CDR3: CASSLNGGMDTQYF; DNA: TGTGCCAGCAGCTTAAATGGGGGCATGGATACGCAGTATTTT; length: 14; J: TRBJ2-3; D: .; V: TRBV7-3; size: few
CDR3: CSARDRAVMGIQYF; DNA: TGCAGTGCTAGAGATCGGGCAGTAATGGGCATTCAGTACTTC; length: 14; J: TRBJ2-4; D: .; V: TRBV20-1; size: few
CDR3: CASRAGQGIGETQYF; DNA: TGTGCCAGCAGGGCGGGACAGGGGATCGGGGAGACCCAGTACTTC; length: 15; J: TRBJ2-5; D: TRBD1; V: TRBV7-9; size: .
CDR3: CASSSFLGADTQYF; DNA: TGTGCCAGCAGCTCTTTTTTGGGGGCAGATACGCAGTATTTT; length: 14; J: TRBJ2-3; D: .; V: TRBV7-6; size: few
CDR3: CASGGSYGYTF; DNA: TGCGCCTCGGGAGGATCCTATGGCTACACCTTC; length: 11; J: TRBJ1-2; D: .; V: TRBV4-1; size: few